Ten or more counts support the clone carrying this T cell receptor (beta chain). From germline, CDR1 is ENHRY and CDR2 SYGVKD. V was cut by 0 bases and J by 5 bases, with 10 bases left in between. The CDR3 is made up of 14 amino acids. The data are from a study of T cells in Graves' hyperthyroidism and ophthalmopathy. Recently diagnosed hyperthyroidism of less than 2 months' duration affected patients aged 18 to 65. Investigators excluded patients with uncontrolled infection, other autoimmune disease, pregnancy or lactation. It was RNA transcripts that yielded the amplified TCR beta CDR3 regions. During a first-round RT-PCR of the TCR CDR3, the HTBI primer set was used. TCRdb re-called the multiplex PCR reads through MiXCR, storing one row per CDR3 protein. This table holds 450,000 to 700,000 distinct CDR3 sequences, about half found once.

The receptor's source is a woman aged 18-29 years with Graves' hyperthyroidism. Sequenced sample: peripheral blood or thyroid tissue (not recorded which). The J gene is TRBJ2-5, the V gene TRBV10-3; D gene ambiguous. In DNA form, the CDR3 reads TGTGCCATCAGTGAGTCGGGGTCCAAGGAGACCCAGTACTTC. Encoded protein: CAISESGSKETQYF.